What follows are 12 T cell receptor beta chains derived from one specimen sequenced in a study of breast tumors, draining lymph nodes, adjacent tissues. The lymph nodes were axillary draining lymph nodes from breast cancer patients. In TCRdb, the multiplex PCR reads were re-called with MiXCR into one record per CDR3 protein. The sample has over 200,000 distinct CDR3 sequences, less than 40% seen once. The source material was axillary lymph node tissue. The receptors here all came from a female donor with breast cancer. Some clones in this sample may be carry-over from other donors' samples.

This clonotype was picked up many times. The chain recombines TRBV30 with TRBJ2-7; D may correspond to TRBD1 or TRBD2 (6 bases each). CDR1 is GTSNPN, CDR2 SVGIG, per germline (reference sequence). Deletions cut 2 bases from V and 7 bases from J, with 15 bases between. This CDR3 contains 13 residues. CDR3 nucleotide sequence: TGTGCCTGGAGTTACCAGCTAGGGGGGGAGCAGTACTTC. Its protein is CAWSYQLGGEQYF.

This clonotype was recorded at least ten times. The rearrangement uses TRBV7-2 and TRBJ1-3; no clear D gene. The germline V and J ends were trimmed by 2 bases and 0 bases, with 8 bases remaining between them. This CDR3 spans 15 amino acids. In germline, CDR1 is SGHTA, CDR2 FQGNSA. The CDR3, as DNA: TGTGCCAGCAGCTTAAAACAGATCTCTGGAAACACCATATATTTT. This gives the protein CASSLKQISGNTIYF.

This clonotype was recorded at least ten times. This chain links TRBV5-6 with TRBJ2-2; D ambiguous. CDR1 is SGHDT and CDR2 is YYEEEE in the germline V gene. This CDR3 contains 15 residues. The V gene lost 4 bases and the J gene lost 4 bases, with 14 bases spanning the gap. DNA of the CDR3: TGTGCCAGCAGCATGATCCCATCGAGCACCGGGGAGCTGTTTTTT. Translation gives CASSMIPSSTGELFF. The full variable domain, with the rest looked up from reference TRBV5-6 and TRBJ2-2, is DAGVTQSPTHLIKTRGQQVTLRCSPKSGHDTVSWYQQALGQGPQFIFQYYEEEERQRGNFPDRFSGHQFPNYSSELNVNALLLGDSALYLCASSMIPSSTGELFFGEGSRLTVL.

The table lists this clonotype with many counts. This rearrangement joins TRBV6-2 or TRBV6-3 to TRBJ2-7; D is undetermined. Germline CDR1 and CDR2: MNHEY and SVGEGT. The CDR3 sequence is 12 residues long. Trimming pared 0 bases from V and 7 bases from J, leaving 7 bases between. CDR3 loop: CASSYSREEQYF. CDR3 DNA sequence: TGTGCCAGCAGTTACTCGCGTGAGGAGCAGTACTTC.

This clonotype has at least ten counts. The chain carries TRBV11-2 and TRBJ2-1, with D unclear. CDR3 size: 13 residues. Germline values: CDR1 SGHAT, CDR2 FQNNGV. The V end was cut by 1 base, the J end by 7 bases, with 8 bases between. The CDR3 is CASSLVVWNEQFF. CDR3 nucleotides: TGTGCCAGCAGCTTAGTTGTCTGGAATGAGCAGTTCTTC.

This clonotype was counted at least ten times. The J gene is TRBJ2-1, the V gene TRBV5-1, with 9 bases that match TRBD2. The CDR3 covers 16 residues. The germline CDR1 and CDR2 sequences are SGHRS and YFSETQ. The junction had 10 bases not matched to a gene; V was cut back by 2 bases and J by 7 bases. The CDR3 region is CASSFKLAGVKNEQFF. The CDR3 nucleotides read TGCGCCAGCAGCTTTAAGTTAGCGGGAGTCAAGAATGAGCAGTTCTTC.

The table lists this clonotype with many counts. The chain recombines TRBV5-8 with TRBJ2-5; 13 nucleotides agree with TRBD2. The CDR3 spans 16 residues. The J segment lost 0 bases and the V segment lost 5 bases, leaving 4 bases of the junction unmatched. The germline V gene encodes CDR1 SGHTS and CDR2 YDEGEE. CDR3: CASSQGLAGHQETQYF. DNA for the CDR3: TGTGCCAGCAGTCAGGGACTAGCGGGACACCAAGAGACCCAGTACTTC.

This clonotype was found many times. This may be a read error, as it is one base from a much larger clone. The V call is TRBV29-1, the J call TRBJ2-1, with 9 bases that match TRBD2. There are 14 residues in the CDR3. Germline loops: CDR1 SQVTM, CDR2 ANQGSEA. CDR3 sequence: CSVEGLAGYNERFF. In DNA form, the CDR3 reads TGCAGCGTCGAGGGGCTAGCGGGGTACAATGAGCGGTTCTTC.

This clonotype was counted ten times or more. The rearrangement uses TRBV7-3 and TRBJ2-2; D perhaps matches TRBD1 (5 bases). The CDR3 loop spans 13 amino acids. V lost 5 bases and J lost 6, with 10 bases in between. In germline, CDR1 is SGHTA, CDR2 FQGTGA. In DNA, the CDR3 is TGTGCCAGCAGCCTCCAGGGCGCCGGGGAGCTGTTTTTT. It specifies CASSLQGAGELFF.

The sample holds many counts of this clonotype. The V call is TRBV2, the J call TRBJ2-1; TRBD2 agrees at 8 bases. This CDR3 has 19 amino acids. V was pared by 2 bases and J by 3 bases, with 15 bases of the junction left unmatched. The germline V gene has CDR1 SNHLY and CDR2 FYNNEI. CDR3 DNA: TGTGCCAGCAGTGAAATGGACTTAGCGGGAACCTTCTACTACAATGAGCAGTTCTTC. Its translation: CASSEMDLAGTFYYNEQFF.

The chain is built from TRBV5-1 and TRBJ1-1, with TRBD1 matching over 10 bases. CDR1 SGHRS and CDR2 YFSETQ come from the germline V gene. V gave up 4 bases and J gave up 6 bases; unmatched junction bases: 6. This CDR3 is built from 14 residues. The chain's CDR3 is CASSPGQGIPEAFF. The CDR3 coding sequence is TGCGCCAGCAGCCCGGGACAGGGGATTCCTGAAGCTTTCTTT.

As concerns this clonotype: Without the conserved terminal phenylalanine or tryptophan, this CDR3 likely stems from a read error. The chain employs TRBV29-1 and TRBJ1-2; D possibly corresponds to TRBD1 (5 bases). Germline CDR1 and CDR2: SQVTM and ANQGSEA. Trimming took 4 bases from V and 7 from J, leaving 10 bases between them. The CDR3 loop spans 11 amino acids. The CDR3 loop reads CSVVRTTGYTL. CDR3 DNA sequence: TGCAGCGTTGTTCGGACAACTGGCTACACCCTC.